Below, 29 T cell receptor beta chains from the same sample are listed, as sequenced in a study of T cells after yellow fever vaccination. MiXCR, applied by TCRdb to the 5' RACE reads, yields one record per CDR3 protein. This sample carries approximately 450,000 distinct CDR3 sequences, around 19% of them seen once, and the ten largest clones take 18%. The sequencing used PBMCs, collected before the yellow fever booster vaccination. These receptor sequences come from a man younger than 35 who received the YFV17D yellow fever vaccine.

The chain uses TRBV6-6 and TRBJ2-1, with D possibly TRBD1 on 6 matching bases. The CDR3 covers 16 residues. V lost 7 bases and J lost 7, with 23 bases in between. Germline CDR1 is MNHNY and CDR2 is SVGAGI (reference sequence). The CDR3: CASTSDSKRGRNEQFF. In nucleotides, the CDR3 is TGTGCCAGCACCTCGGACAGTAAGAGGGGGAGAAATGAGCAGTTCTTC.

In this sample, this clonotype turned up a few times. This chain uses TRBV4-2 with TRBJ2-1, with D maybe TRBD2 (6 bases). CDR3 length equals 13 residues. Germline lookup yields CDR1 LGHNA and CDR2 YNFKEQ. The V gene lost 4 bases and the J gene lost 7 bases, with 11 bases spanning the gap. The CDR3 reads CASSPGDLNEQFF. CDR3 nucleotides: TGTGCCAGCAGCCCGGGGGACTTGAATGAGCAGTTCTTC.

The chain recombines TRBV6-5 with TRBJ2-7; tentative D call: TRBD1 (7 bases). The CDR3 spans 15 residues. V was trimmed by 0 bases and J by 2 bases, leaving 11 bases between them. Germline assignment: CDR1 MNHEY and CDR2 SVGAGI. CDR3 coding DNA: TGTGCCAGCAGTTACTCGTCAGGGGGGACCTACGAGCAGTACTTC. This codes for CASSYSSGGTYEQYF.

Only a few counts were recorded for this clonotype. V and J are TRBV7-2 and TRBJ2-5, with TRBD2 as a possible D gene (5 bases). Trimming pared 5 bases from V and 1 base from J, leaving 17 bases between. Germline CDR1 and CDR2: SGHTA and FQGNSA. The CDR3 is 16 amino acids. CDR3 protein: CASSAPGNTIQETQYF. CDR3 sequence (DNA): TGTGCCAGCAGCGCCCCCGGGAACACTATCCAAGAGACCCAGTACTTC.

This clonotype was observed a handful of times. The genes are TRBV15 and TRBJ1-2; D is uncertain. Germline V gives CDR1 LNHNV, CDR2 YYDKDF (reference sequence). The length of the CDR3 is 12 residues. V lost 0 bases and J lost 5, with 4 bases in between. This chain's CDR3 is CATSRDLYGYTF. The CDR3 nucleotides read TGTGCCACCAGCAGAGATCTATATGGCTACACCTTC.

A few counts support this clonotype. The rearrangement uses TRBV6-1 and TRBJ1-6; D may be TRBD1 (5 bases). CDR3 size: 15 residues. The germline CDR1 and CDR2 sequences are MNHNS and SASEGT. Trimming shortened V by 5 bases and J by 1 base, and 9 bases separated the two germline ends. The CDR3 bases are TGTGCCAGCAGTACAGGACTATCCTATAATTCACCCCTCCACTTT. As protein: CASSTGLSYNSPLHF.

The chain couples TRBV28 to TRBJ1-5; 7 bases line up with TRBD1. From germline, CDR1 is MDHEN and CDR2 SYDVKM. Unmatched junction bases numbered 8, after V lost 6 bases and J lost 6 bases. This CDR3 has 14 amino acids. This CDR3 reads CASRADRDSQPQHF. Here the CDR3 DNA reads TGTGCCAGCAGAGCTGACAGGGACAGTCAGCCCCAGCATTTT.

V is TRBV6-5 and J is TRBJ1-5, with D perhaps matching TRBD1 (6 bases). The CDR3 sequence is 13 residues long. Germline V gene data show CDR1 as MNHEY and CDR2 as SVGAGI. This CDR3 reads CASGADPNQPQHF. The CDR3 coding sequence is TGTGCTTCGGGGGCAGATCCCAATCAGCCCCAGCATTTT.

The CDR3 coding sequence is TGCGCCAGCAGCCAAGTGGACAGCTATGTATCCTACGAGCAGTACTTC. This gives the protein CASSQVDSYVSYEQYF. The chain links TRBV4-1 to TRBJ2-7, with D possibly TRBD1 on 6 matching bases. Germline V gene sequence: CDR1 MGHRA, CDR2 YSYEKL. CDR3 length equals 16 residues. V was shortened by 1 base and J by 1 base, with 14 bases between the two germline ends.

The chain has TRBV27 and TRBJ1-1; perhaps TRBD1 as D (6 bases). V lost 7 bases to trimming and J lost 1 base, with 13 bases between them. Germline CDR1 reads MNHEY; CDR2 reads SMNVEV (reference sequence). The CDR3 sequence is 14 residues long. The CDR3 region has the DNA TGTGCCAGCATGGGGGGGGCGCAGAACACTGAAGCTTTCTTT. Protein sequence: CASMGGAQNTEAFF.

This clonotype turned up a few times. The chain links TRBV20-1 to TRBJ2-5, with 9 bases fitting TRBD2. Germline loops: CDR1 DFQATT, CDR2 SNEGSKA (reference sequence). Losses at the gene ends were 2 bases for V and 5 bases for J; bases not matched to a gene: 9. The CDR3 consists of 15 residues. In DNA form, the CDR3 reads TGCAGTGCTAGATGGCTAGCGGGGAGCGGGGAGACCCAGTACTTC. Protein: CSARWLAGSGETQYF.

This clonotype was counted a few times. The genes are TRBV7-2 and TRBJ2-7; the D is unclear. CDR1 and CDR2 (germline): SGHTA, FQGNSA. CDR3 length: 14 amino acids. V lost 4 bases and J 2 bases, leaving 12 bases between the germline ends. The CDR3 spells CASSSAPGTYEQYV. The DNA for the CDR3 is TGTGCCAGCAGCTCGGCCCCTGGGACCTACGAGCAGTACGTC.

The chain uses TRBV29-1 and TRBJ2-2; 7 bases map to TRBD1. V shed 4 bases and J 4 bases; nucleotides not matched to a gene: 6. Germline assignment: CDR1 SQVTM and CDR2 ANQGSEA. The CDR3 is 14 amino acids. The CDR3 nucleotides read TGCAGCGTTGGAGAGGGGGCGGGCACCGGGGAGCTGTTTTTT. As protein: CSVGEGAGTGELFF.

This clonotype occurred a few times. The chain uses TRBV7-6 and TRBJ2-1; TRBD1 agrees at 9 bases. V lost 1 base, J lost 3 bases, and 7 bases stayed unmatched. The CDR3 sequence is 17 residues long. Germline V gives CDR1 SGHVS, CDR2 FNYEAQ. The CDR3 DNA follows: TGTGCCAGCAGCTTAGTCCTCGGGACAGGGTTCTACAATGAGCAGTTCTTC. It yields the protein CASSLVLGTGFYNEQFF. Based on the CDR3 plus reference TRBV7-6 and TRBJ2-1, the full variable domain is GAGVSQSPRYKVTKRGQDVALRCDPISGHVSLYWYRQALGQGPEFLTYFNYEAQQDKSGLPNDRFSAERPEGSISTLTIQRTEQRDSAMYRCASSLVLGTGFYNEQFFGPGTRLTVL.

V usage is TRBV7-6 and J usage is TRBJ2-3; 7 nucleotides match TRBD2. The length of the CDR3 is 16 residues. The ends lost 5 bases at V and 1 base at J; junction bases unmatched: 9. Germline V gene lookup returns CDR1 SGHVS and CDR2 FNYEAQ. As DNA, the CDR3 is TGTGCCAGCAGCCCGAGGTATACTAGCGGCACAGATACGCAGTATTTT. Protein product: CASSPRYTSGTDTQYF. The variable domain in full, with the rest retrieved from reference TRBV7-6 and TRBJ2-3, is GAGVSQSPRYKVTKRGQDVALRCDPISGHVSLYWYRQALGQGPEFLTYFNYEAQQDKSGLPNDRFSAERPEGSISTLTIQRTEQRDSAMYRCASSPRYTSGTDTQYFGPGTRLTVL.

The chain has TRBV20-1 and TRBJ1-5; tentatively, D is TRBD1 (5 bases). Per germline, CDR1 DFQATT and CDR2 SNEGSKA (reference sequence). The CDR3 sequence is 14 residues long. V lost 3 bases to trimming and J lost 2 bases, with 11 bases between them. The CDR3: CSARGERGNQPQHF. The CDR3 DNA sequence: TGCAGTGCTAGGGGGGAGAGGGGCAATCAGCCCCAGCATTTT.

This clonotype was observed a handful of times. The chain carries TRBV7-2 and TRBJ1-5; D gene uncertain. CDR3 length: 12 amino acids. V dropped 1 base and J dropped 5 bases, with 3 bases sitting between them. In germline, CDR1 is SGHTA, CDR2 FQGNSA. The CDR3 spells CASSLVHQPQHF. For the CDR3, the DNA is TGTGCCAGCAGCTTAGTGCATCAGCCCCAGCATTTT.

The gene calls are TRBV4-2 and TRBJ1-1; no firm D call. The CDR3 spans 12 residues. V gave up 0 bases and J gave up 7 bases, with 6 bases separating them. Germline V gene data show CDR1 as LGHNA and CDR2 as YNFKEQ. The CDR3, as DNA: TGTGCCAGCAGCCAAGATTTTGTTGAAGCTTTCTTT. It translates to CASSQDFVEAFF.

This clonotype occurred a few times. V usage is TRBV5-1 and J usage is TRBJ1-1, with D possibly matching TRBD1 (6 bases). Germline CDR1 is SGHRS and CDR2 is YFSETQ. The CDR3 totals 15 residues. Trimming took 4 bases from V and 5 from J, leaving 18 bases between them. This chain's CDR3 is CASSGYQGLETEAFF. CDR3 sequence (DNA): TGCGCCAGCAGCGGATATCAGGGGTTGGAGACTGAAGCTTTCTTT. Full variable domain (rest looked up from reference TRBV5-1 and TRBJ1-1): KAGVTQTPRYLIKTRGQQVTLSCSPISGHRSVSWYQQTPGQGLQFLFEYFSETQRNKGNFPGRFSGRQFSNSRSEMNVSTLELGDSALYLCASSGYQGLETEAFFGQGTRLTVV.

The table lists this clonotype with many counts. The chain combines TRBV28 with TRBJ1-2; D call uncertain. Germline V gene lookup returns CDR1 MDHEN and CDR2 SYDVKM. The CDR3 spans 12 residues. V was trimmed by 8 bases and J by 5 bases, leaving 12 bases between them. Here the CDR3 reads CASSISFYGYTF. For the CDR3, the DNA is TGTGCCAGCTCGATCAGCTTTTATGGCTACACCTTC.

The chain couples TRBV7-9 to TRBJ2-3; D unclear. Germline-derived CDR1 and CDR2 are SEHNR and FQNEAQ (reference sequence). The CDR3 loop spans 12 amino acids. V shed 7 bases and J shed 2 bases, with 7 bases lying between them. CDR3 in amino acids: CASNRATDTQYF. DNA for the CDR3: TGTGCCAGCAATCGAGCCACAGATACGCAGTATTTT.

Comments on this clonotype: An end of the junction differs from the germline gene, which may be a read error. This CDR3 is CAWSVRVNLVF. The CDR3 DNA is TGTGCCTGGAGTGTACGAGTAAACCTGGTCTTC. The rearrangement links TRBV30 to TRBJ2-1; the D is unclear. Germline V gives CDR1 GTSNPN, CDR2 SVGIG (reference sequence). The CDR3 totals 11 residues.

This clonotype has a handful of counts. V usage is TRBV9 and J usage is TRBJ2-5; TRBD1 is a possible D gene (5 bases). The CDR3 contains 13 residues. Germline loops: CDR1 SGDLS, CDR2 YYNGEE. V lost 0 bases, J lost 4 bases, and 7 bases lay in between. CDR3 DNA sequence: TGTGCCAGCAGCGTAGGGCAGGGAGAGACCCAGTACTTC. This sequence encodes CASSVGQGETQYF.

This clonotype was observed a handful of times. The V and J genes are TRBV5-6 and TRBJ1-6; D is unresolved. V lost 2 bases and J 7 bases, leaving 10 bases between the germline ends. This CDR3 spans 14 amino acids. Germline V gives CDR1 SGHDT, CDR2 YYEEEE. This CDR3 reads CASSFAVWNSPLHF. CDR3 DNA: TGTGCCAGCAGCTTCGCGGTTTGGAATTCACCCCTCCACTTT.

This clonotype was seen a handful of times. J is TRBJ1-2 and V is TRBV6-5, with unresolved D. The V end was cut by 4 bases, the J end by 4 bases, with 13 bases between. In germline, CDR1 is MNHEY, CDR2 SVGAGI. There are 14 residues in the CDR3. The CDR3 sequence is CASSLRATTYGYTF. CDR3 nucleotide sequence: TGTGCCAGCAGTTTGAGAGCTACGACCTATGGCTACACCTTC.

This chain connects TRBV4-2 to TRBJ2-2; D is uncertain. Germline CDR1 and CDR2: LGHNA and YNFKEQ. The CDR3 contains 14 residues. Trimming took off 4 bases at V and 6 bases at J, with 12 bases between the two ends. The CDR3 DNA follows: TGTGCCAGCAGCCTAGTGGCCACACCCGGGGAGCTGTTTTTT. Amino acids: CASSLVATPGELFF.

This chain uses TRBV4-3 with TRBJ2-5; 11 nucleotides match TRBD2. With V trimmed by 4 bases and J by 7 bases, 11 bases remained unmatched. Germline V gene data show CDR1 as LGHNA and CDR2 as YSLEER. This CDR3 region has 16 residues. For the CDR3, the DNA is TGCGCCAGCAGCCCCTCACTAGCGGGGGCTCCGGGGACCCAGTACTTC. Translated, it gives CASSPSLAGAPGTQYF.

This clonotype was found many times. The rearrangement uses TRBV12-3 or TRBV12-4 and TRBJ2-4; no clear D. V was cut by 0 bases and J by 6 bases, with 15 bases left in between. The CDR3 runs 16 residues. The CDR3 region is CASSLAGDMTLNIQYF. The CDR3 coding sequence is TGTGCCAGCAGTTTAGCCGGCGACATGACCTTAAACATTCAGTACTTC.

V is TRBV5-1 and J is TRBJ1-4; D is perhaps TRBD1 (5 bases). CDR1 is SGHRS, CDR2 YFSETQ, per germline. The V end was cut by 4 bases, the J end by 1 base, with 14 bases between. The CDR3 is 16 residues long. The CDR3 DNA is TGCGCCAGCAGCGCCGGGTCTAGGGGAACTAATGAAAAACTGTTTTTT. Its protein is CASSAGSRGTNEKLFF.